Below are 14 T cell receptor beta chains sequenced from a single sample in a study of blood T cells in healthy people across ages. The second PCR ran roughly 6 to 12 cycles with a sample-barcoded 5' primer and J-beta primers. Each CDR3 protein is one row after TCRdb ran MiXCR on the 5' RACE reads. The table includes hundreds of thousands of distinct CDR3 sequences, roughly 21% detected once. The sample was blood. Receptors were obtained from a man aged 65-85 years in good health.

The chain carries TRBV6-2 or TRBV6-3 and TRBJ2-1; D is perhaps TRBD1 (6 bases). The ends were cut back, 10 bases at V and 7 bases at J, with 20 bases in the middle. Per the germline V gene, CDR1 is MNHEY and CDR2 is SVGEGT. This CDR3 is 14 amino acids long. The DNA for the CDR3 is TGTGCCACCCGGGATAGCTCAGGGGATAATGAGCAGTTCTTC. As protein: CATRDSSGDNEQFF.

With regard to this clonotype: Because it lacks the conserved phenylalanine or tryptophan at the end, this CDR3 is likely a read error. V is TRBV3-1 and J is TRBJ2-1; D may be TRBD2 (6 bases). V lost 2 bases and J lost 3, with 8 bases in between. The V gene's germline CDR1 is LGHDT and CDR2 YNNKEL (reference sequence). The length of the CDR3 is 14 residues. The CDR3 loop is CASSQPGLYNEQFL. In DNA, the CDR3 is TGTGCCAGCAGCCAACCGGGACTCTACAATGAGCAGTTCCTC.

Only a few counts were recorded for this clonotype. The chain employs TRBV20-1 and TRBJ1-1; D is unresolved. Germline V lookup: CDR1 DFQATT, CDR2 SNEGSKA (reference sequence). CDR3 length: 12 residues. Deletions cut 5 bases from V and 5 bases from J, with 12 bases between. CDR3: CSAPPRGTEAFF. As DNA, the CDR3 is TGCAGTGCTCCCCCAAGAGGGACTGAAGCTTTCTTT.

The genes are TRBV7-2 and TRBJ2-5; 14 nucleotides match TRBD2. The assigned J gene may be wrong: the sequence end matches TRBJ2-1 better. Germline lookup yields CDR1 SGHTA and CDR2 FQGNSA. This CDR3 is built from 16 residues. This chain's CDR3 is CASSRAGTSGRNEQFF. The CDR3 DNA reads TGTGCCAGCAGCAGGGCCGGGACTAGCGGGAGAAATGAGCAGTTCTTC.

The CDR3, as DNA: TGCAGTGCTAGTGGGGTTGAGGGCTACACCTTC. Its protein product is CSASGVEGYTF. The chain couples TRBV20-1 to TRBJ1-2, with unresolved D. The CDR3 has 11 residues. Looked up from germline, CDR1 is DFQATT and CDR2 is SNEGSKA (reference sequence). The V gene lost 3 bases and the J gene lost 8 bases, with 10 bases spanning the gap.

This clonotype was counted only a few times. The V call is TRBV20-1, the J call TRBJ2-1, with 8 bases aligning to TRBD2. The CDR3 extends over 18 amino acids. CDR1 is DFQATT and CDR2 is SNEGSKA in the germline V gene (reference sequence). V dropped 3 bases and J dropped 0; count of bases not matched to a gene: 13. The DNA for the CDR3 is TGCAGTGCTAGTTCCAGCGGGAGTCGATCGAGCTCCTACAATGAGCAGTTCTTC. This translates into CSASSSGSRSSSYNEQFF.

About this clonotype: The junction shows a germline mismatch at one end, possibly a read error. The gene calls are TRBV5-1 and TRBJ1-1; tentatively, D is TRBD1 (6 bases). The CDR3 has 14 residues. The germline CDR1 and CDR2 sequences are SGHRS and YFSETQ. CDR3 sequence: CASRSTSGGPETFF. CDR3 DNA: TGCGCCAGCAGATCGACATCGGGGGGCCCTGAAACTTTCTTT.

The CDR3 DNA is TGTGCCAGCAGACCGGGACAGGGGATCTCCTACGAGCAGTACTTC. As protein: CASRPGQGISYEQYF. V and J are TRBV6-5 and TRBJ2-7, with 10 bases matching TRBD1. Trimming at V came to 6 bases and at J to 0 bases, leaving 5 bases not matched to a gene. Per the germline V gene, CDR1 is MNHEY and CDR2 is SVGAGI. This CDR3 is built from 15 residues.

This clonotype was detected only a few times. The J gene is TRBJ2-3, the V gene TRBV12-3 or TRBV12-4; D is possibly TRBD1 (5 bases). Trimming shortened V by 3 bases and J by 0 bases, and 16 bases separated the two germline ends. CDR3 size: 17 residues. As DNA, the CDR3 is TGTGCCAGCAGTTTGGTTGCGACAGACCCTAGCACAGATACGCAGTATTTT. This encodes CASSLVATDPSTDTQYF.

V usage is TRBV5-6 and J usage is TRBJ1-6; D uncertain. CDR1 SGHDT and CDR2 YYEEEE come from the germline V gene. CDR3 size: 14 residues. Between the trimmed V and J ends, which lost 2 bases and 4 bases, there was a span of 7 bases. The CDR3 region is CASSFGRYNSPLHF. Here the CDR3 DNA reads TGTGCCAGCAGCTTCGGACGGTATAATTCACCCCTCCACTTT.

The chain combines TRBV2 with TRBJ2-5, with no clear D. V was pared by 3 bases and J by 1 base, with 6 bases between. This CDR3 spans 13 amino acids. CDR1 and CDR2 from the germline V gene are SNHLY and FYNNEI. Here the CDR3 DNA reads TGTGCCAGCAGTGATAACAGCCAAGAGACCCAGTACTTC. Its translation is CASSDNSQETQYF.

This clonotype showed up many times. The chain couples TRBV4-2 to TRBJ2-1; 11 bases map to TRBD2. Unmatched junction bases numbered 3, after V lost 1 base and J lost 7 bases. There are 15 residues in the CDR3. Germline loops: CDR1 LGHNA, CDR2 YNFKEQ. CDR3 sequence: CASSQGLAGHNEQFF. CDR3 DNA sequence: TGTGCCAGCAGCCAAGGACTAGCGGGGCATAATGAGCAGTTCTTC.

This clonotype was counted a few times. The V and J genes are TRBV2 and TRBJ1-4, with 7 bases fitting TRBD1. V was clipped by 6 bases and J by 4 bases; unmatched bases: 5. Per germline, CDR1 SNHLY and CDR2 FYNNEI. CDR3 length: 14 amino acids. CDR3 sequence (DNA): TGTGCCAGCAGCTACAGGGGCGATAATGAAAAACTGTTTTTT. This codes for CASSYRGDNEKLFF.

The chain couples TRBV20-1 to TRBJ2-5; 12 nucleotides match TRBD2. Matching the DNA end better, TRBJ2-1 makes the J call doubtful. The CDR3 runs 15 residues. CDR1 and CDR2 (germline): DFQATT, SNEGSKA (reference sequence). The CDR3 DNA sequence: TGCAGTGCTAGGACTAGCGGGAGTGGTGGGAATGAGCAGTTCTTC. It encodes CSARTSGSGGNEQFF.